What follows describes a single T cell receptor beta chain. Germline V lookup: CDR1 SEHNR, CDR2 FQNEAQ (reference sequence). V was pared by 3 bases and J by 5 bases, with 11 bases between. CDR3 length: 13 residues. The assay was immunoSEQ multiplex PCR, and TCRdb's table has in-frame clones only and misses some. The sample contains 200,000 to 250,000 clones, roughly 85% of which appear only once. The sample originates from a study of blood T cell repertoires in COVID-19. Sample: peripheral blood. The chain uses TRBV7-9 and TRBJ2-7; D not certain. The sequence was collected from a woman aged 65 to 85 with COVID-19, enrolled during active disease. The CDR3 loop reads CASSLVSGHEQYF. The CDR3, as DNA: TGTGCCAGCAGCTTGGTGTCTGGGCACGAGCAGTACTTC.